This TCR beta chain stems from a study of blood T cell repertoires in COVID-19. The sample holds one count of this clone. This CDR3 comprises 14 residues. V lost 5 bases, J lost 7 bases, and 14 bases lay in between. Germline lookup yields CDR1 KGHSH and CDR2 LQKENI. Repertoires were generated with immunoSEQ multiplex PCR, while TCRdb's copy carries only in-frame clones and drops some. The repertoire holds roughly 240,000 clones, with more than 70% as singletons. Sequencing was performed on peripheral blood. The source is a woman older than 75 with COVID-19, enrolled during active disease. J is TRBJ1-4 and V is TRBV18, with D tentatively TRBD1 (6 bases). As DNA, the CDR3 is TGTGCCAGCTCATTCCCAGGGGAGGGTGAAAAACTGTTTTTT. Encoded protein: CASSFPGEGEKLFF.